This T cell receptor (beta chain) derives from a study of persistence of HIV-infected CD4 T cells. This clone was seen more than once but under ten times. Its antigen is unidentified. This was the immunoSEQ version 4 assay in survey mode. Template was genomic DNA at around 10 ng/uL, with up to 1 ug used per sample. Sequencing was performed with immunoSEQ multiplex PCR; in TCRdb, only in-frame clones are kept and a portion is missing. The sample comprises around 35,000 clones, 65% to 85% of which are singletons, and roughly 1.5% rests with the top ten. The CDR3 length is 13 residues. Germline CDR1 and CDR2: KGHSH and LQKENI. V lost 1 base and J lost 8, with 11 bases in between. Cells were stimulated with CMV-infected fibroblast lysates at roughly 10 ug/mL. Sorted nonresponding memory CD4+ T cells were CD40L-negative, CD69-negative, CD45RO-high. Inclusion required CMV-positive serology and CD4+ counts above 400 cells/uL.

Study-wide results and caveats: CMV- and Gag-responding cells had lower TCRbeta richness than CD3/CD28-responding cells.

The TCR was taken from an adult man with HIV who was CMV-seropositive. The rearrangement uses TRBV18 and TRBJ1-1; no clear D. The sequences come from CD4+ T cells sorted from PBMCs after roughly 18-hour stimulation, collected from a patient who received antiretroviral therapy. The CDR3 DNA follows: TGTGCCAGCTCACCACAAGTAGGCCTCGAAGCTTTCTTT. Protein: CASSPQVGLEAFF.